This TCR beta chain is from a study of T cell repertoires in cytomegalovirus infection. The length of the CDR3 is 15 residues. V was clipped by 2 bases and J by 6 bases; unmatched bases: 4. Germline V gene sequence: CDR1 SNHLY, CDR2 FYNNEI. As for this clonotype: The antigen remains undetermined.

MiXCR was run by TCRdb on the reads, yielding one entry per CDR3 protein. Of roughly 860,000 distinct CDR3 sequences listed, roughly 33% are singletons. The study's findings and limits: Cumulative public TCR beta family frequency identified carriers of CMV plus the relevant HLA. There were HLA-C-restricted CMV-specific TCR beta clonotypes dominating the ex vivo response.

The J gene is TRBJ1-5, the V gene TRBV2; TRBD1 aligns across 10 bases. This TCR derives from a human donor in good health (CMV status not recorded). Some clones in this sample may be carry-over from other donors' samples. Sequencing was performed on cultured CD8+ T cells from PBMCs, taken from culture after CMV antigen stimulation. The CDR3 sequence: CASSEMTGGIQPQHF. CDR3 DNA: TGTGCCAGCAGTGAAATGACAGGGGGCATTCAGCCCCAGCATTTT.